A selection of T cell receptor beta chains follows, all from one sample in a study of blood T cell repertoires in COVID-19. Repertoires were generated with immunoSEQ multiplex PCR, while TCRdb's copy carries only in-frame clones and drops some. The sample contains more than 60,000 clones, 80% to 95% of which appear only once. The sample was peripheral blood. The receptors come from a human donor in a cohort sampled during active COVID-19. The conserved cysteine and the conserved F or W are not part of the CDR3 here. Each record gives: J gene, V gene, clone size, CDR3 protein. Not all rows give a size; the values are once, few, many and, for expanded clones, a class.

TRBJ1-1,TRBV29-1,NA,SVYRGRAF
TRBJ2-3,TRBV5-5,NA,ASSLTSGASDTQY
TRBJ2-7,TRBV6-1,NA,ASSEDSLYEQY
TRBJ1-1,TRBV19,NA,ASTYLGAEAF
TRBJ1-5,TRBV6-5,few,ASTAAGEPQH
TRBJ1-1,TRBV19,NA,ASSRHRGDTEAF
TRBJ1-1,TRBV2,NA,ASNVKAF
TRBJ2-1,TRBV5-1,NA,ASSFGTGASNEQF
TRBJ2-2,TRBV6-5,NA,ASSYSSGGHTGELF
TRBJ1-2,TRBV4-2,NA,ASSQDGLYGYT
TRBJ2-7,TRBV5-1,NA,ASSLGLADTYEQY
TRBJ2-3,TRBV4-3,NA,ASSQGLRRGTDTQY
TRBJ2-5,TRBV5-1,NA,ASSSLGLARSQETQY
TRBJ1-1,TRBV12-5,NA,ASGAGTGGTEAF
TRBJ2-1,TRBV6-2/TRBV6-3,once,ASSYPIPGLAGVSSYNEQF
TRBJ2-7,TRBV7-9,NA,ASSAPGQGIDEQY
TRBJ2-2,TRBV3-1/TRBV3-2,NA,ASSQPGGGGTGELF
TRBJ2-1,TRBV10-1,NA,ASSTGTSGYNEQF
TRBJ2-7,TRBV5-1,NA,ASSSGLAGSSYEQY
TRBJ1-6,TRBV7-9,NA,ASSLGGALRGNSPLH
TRBJ1-6,TRBV7-9,NA,ASSLETGWATLH
TRBJ2-7,TRBV11-2,NA,ASSLALAGVHEQY
TRBJ2-1,TRBV6-4,NA,ASSRDRGYEQF
TRBJ2-6,TRBV10-3,NA,AIISETGANVLT
TRBJ2-6,TRBV19,NA,ASSPRTGSSGANVLT
TRBJ2-7,TRBV5-1,few,ASTRDSSYEQY
TRBJ1-2,TRBV5-1,NA,ASSLAGGYGYT
TRBJ2-2,TRBV13,NA,ASSLVPPTGAYTGELF
TRBJ2-5,TRBV7-8,NA,ASSLGGTSGAETQY
TRBJ1-1,TRBV15,NA,ATTNPGQMNTEAF
TRBJ1-3,TRBV6-2/TRBV6-3,NA,ASSFVSTQGHSGNTIY
TRBJ2-7,TRBV3-1/TRBV3-2,NA,ASSPEFPQGSEQY
TRBJ2-3,TRBV10-1,NA,ASSEPSTDTQY
TRBJ1-2,TRBV30,NA,AWRVEGYGYT
TRBJ1-2,TRBV5-1,NA,ASSLLDRGRGVGNGYT
TRBJ2-3,TRBV6-5,NA,ASSYYGSTDTQY
TRBJ2-2,TRBV3-1/TRBV3-2,once,ASSRTGELF
TRBJ2-5,TRBV5-1,NA,ASSPRQTQETQY
TRBJ2-7,TRBV3-1/TRBV3-2,NA,ASSQGPSGGAGQY
TRBJ1-1,TRBV5-6,NA,ASSPKTPFSNTEAF
TRBJ1-5,TRBV6-1,NA,ASSDSSNQPQH